What follows are 14 T cell receptor beta chains derived from one specimen sequenced in a study of shared clonotypes between healthy human individuals (dated by TCRdb to the early 2020s). The protocol used for the library was the immunoSEQ multiplex PCR assay. Entries here come from immuneACCESS through TCRdb and include only in-frame sequences with V and J called. Some clones fail to appear in such tables; in the studies checked, an unresolved V gene covers under half of the shortfall, and the cause of the remainder is unknown. The sample data list approximately 530,000 clones, and 90% to 97% of these were observed just once. Of the sample, around 0.066% falls within the top ten clones. Sequencing used naive CD4+ T cells sorted from blood. This sample's cell subset or site label indicates: CD45RA+ positively selected. All receptors come from a woman aged 25 to 39 in good health.

This clone was seen a single time. The gene calls are TRBV19 and TRBJ2-2; 9 nucleotides match TRBD1. Losses at the gene ends were 6 bases for V and 7 bases for J; bases not matched to a gene: 15. CDR1 is LNHDA and CDR2 is SQIVND in the germline V gene (reference sequence). The CDR3 consists of 17 residues. The CDR3 nucleotides are TGTGCCAGTAGCCCCGGACGGGACAGGGATCAGGACGGGGAGCTGTTTTTT. This sequence encodes CASSPGRDRDQDGELFF.

This chain uses TRBV6-5 with TRBJ2-1; 7 bases are shared with TRBD1. CDR3 length: 15 residues. Germline V CDR1 and CDR2: MNHEY, SVGAGI. The V gene end was trimmed by 6 bases and the J gene end by 2 bases; junction bases not matched to a gene: 7. CDR3 sequence: CASSQNRGAYNEQFF. Written as DNA, the CDR3 is TGTGCCAGCAGCCAAAACAGGGGCGCCTACAATGAGCAGTTCTTC.

J is TRBJ2-7 and V is TRBV5-1; TRBD1 matches 10 bases. V trimming: 0 bases; J trimming: 3 bases; junction bases outside the gene matches: 6. The V gene's germline CDR1 is SGHRS and CDR2 YFSETQ. The CDR3 runs to 16 residues. CDR3 DNA sequence: TGCGCCAGCAGCTTGGGTAGGACAGGGGGGTTCTACGAGCAGTACTTC. Its protein is CASSLGRTGGFYEQYF.

The count of this clone is one. J is TRBJ2-5 and V is TRBV7-2, with a tentative D call TRBD2 (5 bases). The CDR3 loop spans 16 amino acids. The V end was cut by 1 base, the J end by 0 bases, with 12 bases between. The V gene's germline CDR1 is SGHTA and CDR2 FQGNSA. The CDR3 reads CASSLGGGRNQETQYF. In nucleotides, the CDR3 is TGTGCCAGCAGCTTAGGAGGAGGACGGAACCAAGAGACCCAGTACTTC.

The chain uses TRBV11-3 and TRBJ1-1; D is undetermined. V dropped 5 bases and J dropped 1 base, with 14 bases sitting between them. Germline CDR1 reads SGHNT; CDR2 reads YENEEA. This CDR3 has 15 amino acids. The DNA of the CDR3 is TGTGCCAGCAGCGGAGGGCGAGGAGGGAACACTGAAGCTTTCTTT. Its protein product is CASSGGRGGNTEAFF.

The chain carries TRBV6-1 and TRBJ2-3, with TRBD1 matching 10 bases. This CDR3 comprises 14 residues. From germline, CDR1 is MNHNS and CDR2 SASEGT. V was pared by 4 bases and J by 5 bases, with 3 bases of the junction left unmatched. DNA of the CDR3: TGTGCCAGCAGTGGGGACAGGGGTATAGATACGCAGTATTTT. This translates into CASSGDRGIDTQYF.

The chain joins TRBV11-3 to TRBJ2-1; tentative D call: TRBD2 (8 bases). Germline V gene sequence: CDR1 SGHNT, CDR2 YENEEA. Between the trimmed V and J ends, which lost 5 bases and 1 base, there was a span of 18 bases. CDR3 length: 17 amino acids. CDR3 in amino acids: CASSRRGSGGSYNEQFF. The CDR3 nucleotides read TGTGCCAGCAGCCGCAGGGGGAGCGGGGGATCCTACAATGAGCAGTTCTTC.

This chain links TRBV27 with TRBJ1-3; D not certain. Germline assignment: CDR1 MNHEY and CDR2 SMNVEV (reference sequence). The CDR3 spans 14 residues. Trimming removed 7 bases from V and 5 bases from J, with 15 bases in between. The CDR3 spells CASMSVTRRNTIYF. In DNA, the CDR3 is TGTGCCAGCATGTCGGTCACTCGGAGAAACACCATATATTTT.

The rearrangement links TRBV15 to TRBJ1-5, with TRBD1 matching over 9 bases. With 6 bases clipped from V and 6 bases from J, the junction kept 9 bases outside the gene matches. The CDR3 spans 15 residues. Germline lookup yields CDR1 LNHNV and CDR2 YYDKDF (reference sequence). CDR3 coding DNA: TGTGCCACCAGTGCGGGACAGGGTCTCGTTCAGCCCCAGCATTTT. Residues: CATSAGQGLVQPQHF.

The chain uses TRBV11-2 and TRBJ1-1; D is undetermined. The germline CDR1 and CDR2 sequences are SGHAT and FQNNGV. CDR3 length: 13 amino acids. Between the trimmed V and J ends, which lost 4 bases and 6 bases, there was a span of 12 bases. CDR3: CASSCIVCPEAFF. CDR3 nucleotides: TGTGCCAGCAGCTGCATCGTCTGTCCTGAAGCTTTCTTT. The full variable domain, in which reference TRBV11-2 and TRBJ1-1 provide the parts outside the CDR3, is EAGVAQSPRYKIIEKRQSVAFWCNPISGHATLYWYQQILGQGPKLLIQFQNNGVVDDSQLPKDRFSAERLKGVDSTLKIQPAKLEDSAVYLCASSCIVCPEAFFGQGTRLTVV.

The rearrangement links TRBV27 to TRBJ1-1; TRBD1 might be the D (6 bases). Trimming removed 5 bases at V and 3 bases at J, with 10 bases between. This CDR3 is 13 amino acids long. Germline V gives CDR1 MNHEY, CDR2 SMNVEV (reference sequence). For the CDR3, the DNA is TGTGCCAGCAGTCAAGGACAGCACACTGAAGCTTTCTTT. As protein: CASSQGQHTEAFF.

Concerning this clone itself: This sample also contains other DNA sequences that code for the same CDR3. The chain combines TRBV5-1 with TRBJ1-1; D ambiguous. This CDR3 contains 14 residues. Trimming shortened V by 0 bases and J by 2 bases, and 8 bases separated the two germline ends. CDR1 SGHRS and CDR2 YFSETQ come from the germline V gene. The chain's CDR3 is CASSLDTVNTEAFF. CDR3 coding DNA: TGCGCCAGCAGCTTGGACACAGTAAACACTGAAGCTTTCTTT.

The gene calls are TRBV4-2 and TRBJ1-2; TRBD1 aligns across 7 bases. Trimming cost V 8 bases and J 5 bases; bases outside gene matches: 11. The CDR3 totals 14 residues. Germline values: CDR1 LGHNA, CDR2 YNFKEQ. DNA for the CDR3: TGTGCCAGCCGTAATCGATCAGGGGGTTATGGCTACACCTTC. Translation gives CASRNRSGGYGYTF.

The chain uses TRBV7-8 and TRBJ1-2, with 8 nucleotides matching TRBD1. Germline assignment: CDR1 SGHVS and CDR2 FQNEAQ. After removal of 5 bases from V and 9 bases from J, the junction contained 8 bases not matched to a gene. This CDR3 contains 13 residues. The DNA of the CDR3 is TGTGCCAGCAGCGTCAGACAGGGGCAGCGCTACACCTTC. Translated, it gives CASSVRQGQRYTF.